A single sample gave rise to the 8 T cell receptor beta chains below, sequenced in a study of shared clonotypes between healthy human individuals. Positively selected for CCR7, the CD45RO-negative cells used as naive CD8 cells excluded terminally differentiated effector memory CD45RA+ cells. Assay used: immunoSEQ multiplex PCR; TCRdb lists only in-frame clones, some missing. The sample consists of about 870,000 clones, nearly 95% of them appearing once. Source material: naive CD8+ T cells sorted from blood. The receptors derive from a man younger than 40 in good health.

V and J are TRBV4-1 and TRBJ1-5; D gene unclear. CDR3 length: 16 residues. CDR1 is MGHRA and CDR2 is YSYEKL in the germline V gene. Trimming removed 1 base at V and 4 bases at J, with 14 bases between. The CDR3 is CASSQGIWTGNQPQHF. CDR3 coding DNA: TGCGCCAGCAGCCAAGGAATTTGGACGGGGAATCAGCCCCAGCATTTT.

This rearrangement joins TRBV4-1 to TRBJ1-5; a weak D match, TRBD1 (5 bases). The CDR3 runs 15 residues. Germline V gene data show CDR1 as MGHRA and CDR2 as YSYEKL. With 2 bases removed from V and 3 bases from J, the gap between germline ends came to 11 bases. The CDR3 is CASSQQGEDNQPQHF. The CDR3 bases are TGCGCCAGCAGCCAACAGGGCGAGGACAATCAGCCCCAGCATTTT.

The rearrangement joins TRBV6-5 to TRBJ1-6; TRBD1 might be the D (6 bases). CDR3 size: 14 residues. CDR1 and CDR2 from the germline V gene are MNHEY and SVGAGI. With 0 bases removed from V and 14 bases from J, the gap between germline ends came to 14 bases. The chain's CDR3 is CASSYSTGAPTLHF. For the CDR3, the DNA is TGTGCCAGCAGTTACTCGACAGGAGCCCCAACCCTCCACTTT.

The CDR3 DNA follows: TGTGCCAGCAGCTTGTTCGGCCTGGACAGCTACACTAATGAAAAACTGTTTTTT. Protein sequence: CASSLFGLDSYTNEKLFF. The J gene is TRBJ1-4, the V gene TRBV7-9; TRBD1 might be the D (6 bases). V was cut by 3 bases and J by 2 bases, with 19 bases left in between. The CDR3 spans 18 residues. Germline CDR1 is SEHNR and CDR2 is FQNEAQ (reference sequence).

The chain recombines TRBV10-3 with TRBJ1-2; tentative D call: TRBD1 (5 bases). Germline CDR1 ENHRY, CDR2 SYGVKD. V was clipped by 4 bases and J by 2 bases, with 8 bases between them. The CDR3 runs to 13 residues. DNA for the CDR3: TGTGCCATCAGTGCGACAGAGAACTATGGCTACACCTTC. It translates to CAISATENYGYTF.

The CDR3 sequence: CASSAIGTRYNEQFF. The CDR3 nucleotides are TGTGCCAGCAGTGCCATAGGGACACGATACAATGAGCAGTTCTTC. This rearrangement joins TRBV6-1 to TRBJ2-1; D is perhaps TRBD1 (6 bases). Trimming stripped 4 bases from V and 4 bases from J, with 14 bases between. This CDR3 has 15 amino acids. The germline gives CDR1 MNHNS, CDR2 SASEGT.

The chain joins TRBV7-3 to TRBJ2-3, with D uncertain. V was trimmed by 2 bases and J by 6 bases, leaving 9 bases between them. The CDR3 is 13 amino acids. Germline CDR1 SGHTA, CDR2 FQGTGA. The CDR3 DNA sequence: TGTGCCAGCAGCTTATCCGGATCCGATACGCAGTATTTT. Its translation is CASSLSGSDTQYF.

The chain joins TRBV14 to TRBJ1-2; D unresolved. The V end lost 1 base, the J end lost 5 bases, and 8 bases lay between the germline ends. Germline V lookup: CDR1 SGHDN, CDR2 FVKESK. This CDR3 spans 13 amino acids. CDR3 residues: CASSQGTLYGYTF. CDR3 DNA sequence: TGTGCCAGCAGCCAAGGGACCTTATATGGCTACACCTTC.